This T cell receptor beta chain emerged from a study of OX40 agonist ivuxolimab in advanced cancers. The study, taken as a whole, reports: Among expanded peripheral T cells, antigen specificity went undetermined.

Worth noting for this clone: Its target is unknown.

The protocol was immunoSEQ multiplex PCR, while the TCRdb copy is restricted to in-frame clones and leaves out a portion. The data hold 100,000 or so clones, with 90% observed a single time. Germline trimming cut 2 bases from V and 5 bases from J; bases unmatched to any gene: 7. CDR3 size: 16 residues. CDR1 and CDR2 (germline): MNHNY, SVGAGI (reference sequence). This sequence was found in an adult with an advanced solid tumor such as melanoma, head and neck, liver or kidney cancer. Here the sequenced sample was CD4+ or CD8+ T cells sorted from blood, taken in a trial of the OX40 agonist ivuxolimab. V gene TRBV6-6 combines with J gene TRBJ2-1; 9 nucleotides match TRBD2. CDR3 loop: CASSYGAGGVNNEQFF. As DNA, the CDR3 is TGTGCCAGCAGTTACGGCGCGGGAGGGGTAAACAATGAGCAGTTCTTC.